These 11 T cell receptor beta chains were sequenced from one sample in a study of early T cells in non-severe SARS-CoV-2 infection. From the 5' RACE reads, TCRdb called clonotypes with MiXCR, one entry per CDR3 protein. The table shows about 77,000 distinct CDR3 sequences, with roughly 12% occurring only once. The sample here was whole blood, taken at baseline. These receptors were obtained from an adult who was a healthcare worker with PCR-confirmed SARS-CoV-2 infection or an uninfected control (not recorded which). The donor label of this sample is uncertain.

This clonotype was detected only a few times. The CDR3 loop is CASSSRAATNTEAFF. The CDR3 DNA reads TGTGCCAGCAGCTCCCGGGCGGCAACGAACACTGAAGCTTTCTTT. The V and J genes are TRBV7-2 and TRBJ1-1, with D hard to call. Trimming took off 4 bases at V and 1 base at J, with 13 bases between the two ends. The CDR3 covers 15 residues. Looked up from germline, CDR1 is SGHTA and CDR2 is FQGNSA.

The V and J genes are TRBV25-1 and TRBJ2-5, with 8 bases aligning to TRBD1. This CDR3 has 15 residues. After removal of 4 bases from V and 7 bases from J, the junction contained 11 bases not matched to a gene. Germline loops: CDR1 MGHDK, CDR2 SYGVNS. In DNA form, the CDR3 reads TGTGCCAGCAGTGGTCGGGGACAGGCCTTCGGGACCCAGTACTTC. It specifies CASSGRGQAFGTQYF.

This clonotype occurred a few times. V and J are TRBV4-1 and TRBJ1-4; D may be TRBD1 (6 bases). Germline V gene data show CDR1 as MGHRA and CDR2 as YSYEKL. V was cut by 2 bases and J by 8 bases, with 15 bases left in between. CDR3 length: 15 amino acids. CDR3 protein: CASSQPTRGREKLFF. The CDR3, as DNA: TGCGCCAGCAGCCAACCGACAAGGGGGAGAGAAAAACTGTTTTTT.

This clonotype showed up just a few times. The rearrangement joins TRBV30 to TRBJ1-1; D unclear. V was shortened by 4 bases and J by 0 bases, with 9 bases between the two germline ends. Germline V gene lookup returns CDR1 GTSNPN and CDR2 SVGIG (reference sequence). This CDR3 has 13 amino acids. CDR3 sequence (DNA): TGTGCCTGGATGAGGCAGATGAACACTGAAGCTTTCTTT. Translating it yields CAWMRQMNTEAFF.

In its sample, this clonotype is medium-sized. The V and J genes are TRBV20-1 and TRBJ1-6, with D perhaps matching TRBD1 (5 bases). Trimming removed 5 bases at V and 5 bases at J, with 10 bases between. This CDR3 is built from 13 residues. Germline V gene sequence: CDR1 DFQATT, CDR2 SNEGSKA (reference sequence). The CDR3 coding sequence is TGCAGTGCTTCCGGGACTGATAATTCACCCCTCCACTTT. It codes for CSASGTDNSPLHF.

J is TRBJ1-2 and V is TRBV6-5; D is ambiguous. The length of the CDR3 is 15 residues. The V gene lost 0 bases and the J gene lost 8 bases, with 16 bases spanning the gap. Per germline, CDR1 MNHEY and CDR2 SVGAGI. The CDR3 nucleotides are TGTGCCAGCAGTTACTCGAGAGCGGGTTCTCGGGGCTACACCTTC. It yields the protein CASSYSRAGSRGYTF.

There are a few counts of this clonotype. The V gene is TRBV7-2, the J gene TRBJ2-7, with D possibly matching TRBD2 (5 bases). V dropped 1 base and J dropped 4 bases, with 11 bases sitting between them. This CDR3 region has 14 residues. The V gene's germline CDR1 is SGHTA and CDR2 FQGNSA. The CDR3 is CASSLGGWQYEQYF. CDR3 DNA: TGTGCCAGCAGCTTAGGCGGGTGGCAGTACGAGCAGTACTTC.

The chain links TRBV2 to TRBJ2-1; D is undetermined. CDR1 is SNHLY, CDR2 FYNNEI, per germline. Trimming took off 3 bases at V and 9 bases at J, with 12 bases between the two ends. CDR3 length: 13 residues. The CDR3 loop is CASSEPEAPEQFF. CDR3 DNA sequence: TGTGCCAGCAGTGAGCCCGAGGCACCTGAGCAGTTCTTC.

This clonotype was seen a handful of times. This chain links TRBV12-3 or TRBV12-4 with TRBJ1-1; D call uncertain. Trimming removed 6 bases at V and 5 bases at J, with 7 bases between. CDR3 length: 11 amino acids. CDR3 region: CASRRETEAFF. CDR3 DNA sequence: TGTGCCAGCAGACGGGAAACTGAAGCTTTCTTT.

V gene TRBV5-1 combines with J gene TRBJ2-1; D is perhaps TRBD2 (6 bases). Looked up from germline, CDR1 is SGHRS and CDR2 is YFSETQ. The CDR3 runs to 16 residues. V was clipped by 0 bases and J by 0 bases, with 10 bases between them. CDR3 loop: CASSLEPGSSYNEQFF. In DNA form, the CDR3 reads TGCGCCAGCAGCTTGGAGCCCGGGAGCTCCTACAATGAGCAGTTCTTC.

This chain joins TRBV12-3 or TRBV12-4 and TRBJ2-5; 11 bases are shared with TRBD1. CDR3 length: 14 residues. The junction had 3 bases not matched to a gene; V was cut back by 5 bases and J by 4 bases. CDR3 protein: CASSLGTGGETQYF. CDR3 nucleotides: TGTGCCAGCAGTCTCGGGACAGGGGGAGAGACCCAGTACTTC.